What follows are 23 T cell receptor beta chains derived from one specimen sequenced in a study of CD8+ T cells in alopecia areata. Following RNA extraction, reverse transcription yielded cDNA that acted as the sequencing template. Profiling relied on immunoSEQ multiplex PCR, and the TCRdb table lists in-frame clones only, not all of them. The table records roughly 120,000 clones, about 54% of them present only once. This sample's treatment: oral pan-JAK inhibitor, 5-10 mg twice daily. This material consisted of CD8+ T cells sorted from blood, taken at week 4, from a patient treated with tofacitinib. The receptors originated from a human donor with alopecia areata.

The genes are TRBV7-9 and TRBJ2-1; D gene unclear. The CDR3 has 12 amino acids. V gave up 5 bases and J gave up 7 bases, with 9 bases separating them. Germline assignment: CDR1 SEHNR and CDR2 FQNEAQ (reference sequence). CDR3 residues: CASSHAGNEQFF. The CDR3 coding sequence is TGTGCCAGCAGCCACGCCGGGAATGAGCAGTTCTTC.

The rearrangement joins TRBV30 to TRBJ2-3; 7 nucleotides agree with TRBD1. Germline CDR1 is GTSNPN and CDR2 is SVGIG (reference sequence). Trimming removed 0 bases from V and 5 bases from J; junction bases left unmatched: 11. The CDR3 covers 16 residues. The CDR3 region is CAWSVPGGQYRDTQYF. CDR3 DNA sequence: TGTGCCTGGAGTGTCCCAGGGGGACAGTACCGAGATACGCAGTATTTT.

The rearrangement links TRBV4-1 to TRBJ2-7, with D possibly being TRBD1 or TRBD2 (5 bases each). From germline, CDR1 is MGHRA and CDR2 YSYEKL. The CDR3 contains 13 residues. V shed 3 bases and J shed 1 base, with 7 bases lying between them. CDR3: CASSQGPSYEQYF. CDR3 DNA sequence: TGCGCCAGCAGCCAGGGACCGTCCTACGAGCAGTACTTC.

The V call is TRBV11-2, the J call TRBJ1-4; the match to TRBD1 covers 9 bases. Germline V gene lookup returns CDR1 SGHAT and CDR2 FQNNGV. This CDR3 has 19 amino acids. V lost 4 bases to trimming and J lost 8 bases; unmatched junction nucleotides: 20. DNA of the CDR3: TGTGCCAGCAGCTCGTTGGAACGGGACAGGGTATTTGCTCGCGAAAAACTGTTTTTT. Protein product: CASSSLERDRVFAREKLFF. Full variable domain (rest looked up from reference TRBV11-2 and TRBJ1-4): EAGVAQSPRYKIIEKRQSVAFWCNPISGHATLYWYQQILGQGPKLLIQFQNNGVVDDSQLPKDRFSAERLKGVDSTLKIQPAKLEDSAVYLCASSSLERDRVFAREKLFFGSGTQLSVL.

This chain connects TRBV29-1 to TRBJ2-7; TRBD1 might be the D (6 bases). Trimming stripped 1 base from V and 4 bases from J, with 11 bases between. Germline assignment: CDR1 SQVTM and CDR2 ANQGSEA. The CDR3 covers 13 residues. The CDR3 DNA is TGCAGCGTTGAAGTTCTAGACAGGTACGAGCAGTACTTC. It translates to CSVEVLDRYEQYF.

This chain joins TRBV28 and TRBJ1-2, with D tentatively TRBD1 (6 bases). Per the germline V gene, CDR1 is MDHEN and CDR2 is SYDVKM. The CDR3 runs 15 residues. The ends were cut back, 8 bases at V and 4 bases at J, with 20 bases in the middle. In nucleotides, the CDR3 is TGTGCCAGCTTGGCCCCAGGGGAGGGAGTCTATGGCTACACCTTC. Translation gives CASLAPGEGVYGYTF.

This chain links TRBV7-6 with TRBJ1-1; 7 bases agree with TRBD1. CDR3 length equals 18 residues. The trim removed 1 base at V and 7 bases at J, leaving 18 bases unmatched. Germline CDR1 and CDR2: SGHVS and FNYEAQ. The CDR3 protein is CASSLGSSARRGSLEAFF. In DNA form, the CDR3 reads TGTGCCAGCAGCTTAGGGTCATCCGCCCGCAGGGGGTCACTTGAAGCTTTCTTT.

This clone was counted only a few times. This sequence joins TRBV29-1 and TRBJ1-1; no clear D gene. CDR1 is SQVTM, CDR2 ANQGSEA, per germline. The CDR3 spans 11 residues. The CDR3 here is CSMAVNTEAFF. CDR3 coding DNA: TGCAGTATGGCAGTGAACACTGAAGCTTTCTTT. Together with reference TRBV29-1 and TRBJ1-1, the CDR3 gives the full variable domain: SAVISQKPSRDICQRGTSLTIQCQVDSQVTMMFWYRQQPGQSLTLIATANQGSEATYESGFVIDKFPISRPNLTFSTLTVSNMSPEDSSIYLCSMAVNTEAFFGQGTRLTVV.

The chain employs TRBV29-1 and TRBJ2-7; unclear D gene. The germline CDR1 and CDR2 sequences are SQVTM and ANQGSEA. V was clipped by 3 bases and J by 5 bases, with 5 bases between them. This CDR3 region has 10 residues. The CDR3 coding sequence is TGCAGCGTTGAGTCGGACGAGCAGTACTTC. Its protein is CSVESDEQYF.

This CDR3 reads CASSLVTVTDTQYF. CDR3 sequence (DNA): TGTGCCAGCAGTTTAGTGACAGTCACAGATACGCAGTATTTT. This chain uses TRBV28 with TRBJ2-3; D possibly corresponds to TRBD1 (5 bases). The CDR3 is 14 amino acids. V shed 2 bases and J shed 2 bases, with 8 bases lying between them. CDR1 and CDR2 (germline): MDHEN, SYDVKM.

V and J are TRBV29-1 and TRBJ2-6, with a weak D call TRBD1 (6 bases). The V gene's germline CDR1 is SQVTM and CDR2 ANQGSEA. V was shortened by 1 base and J by 0 bases, with 16 bases between the two germline ends. The CDR3 contains 18 residues. DNA of the CDR3: TGCAGCGTTGAAGCGGACAGCCCCATCACCTCTGGGGCCAACGTCCTGACTTTC. It encodes CSVEADSPITSGANVLTF.

The V gene is TRBV30, the J gene TRBJ2-3; TRBD2 matches 13 bases. The CDR3 runs 16 residues. The V gene end was trimmed by 8 bases and the J gene end by 6 bases; junction bases not matched to a gene: 14. CDR1 and CDR2 from the germline V gene are GTSNPN and SVGIG (reference sequence). CDR3 in amino acids: CAGIRGTSGESDTQYF. CDR3 coding DNA: TGTGCCGGCATACGAGGGACTAGCGGGGAGTCGGATACGCAGTATTTT.

The chain uses TRBV20-1 and TRBJ2-5; D not certain. V was cut by 1 base and J by 8 bases, with 8 bases left in between. This CDR3 spans 11 amino acids. Per germline, CDR1 DFQATT and CDR2 SNEGSKA (reference sequence). The DNA for the CDR3 is TGCAGTGCTAGAGTTAGTTCAACCCAGTACTTC. Translation: CSARVSSTQYF.

The V and J genes are TRBV10-3 and TRBJ2-5, with 9 bases that match TRBD1. V lost 5 bases, J lost 0 bases, and 4 bases stayed unmatched. Germline V lookup: CDR1 ENHRY, CDR2 SYGVKD. CDR3 size: 15 residues. The DNA of the CDR3 is TGTGCCATCAGTCCCGGGACAGGGAACCAAGAGACCCAGTACTTC. This encodes CAISPGTGNQETQYF.

V usage is TRBV29-1 and J usage is TRBJ2-4; D is unclear. The germline gives CDR1 SQVTM, CDR2 ANQGSEA. This CDR3 region has 15 residues. V was trimmed by 0 bases and J by 7 bases, leaving 16 bases between them. CDR3 nucleotide sequence: TGCAGCGTTGAAGATGTAGGGCATGATTCGAACATTCAGTACTTC. Encoded protein: CSVEDVGHDSNIQYF.

This clone was detected only a few times. V usage is TRBV13 and J usage is TRBJ2-5; the D is unclear. The germline V and J ends were trimmed by 1 base and 1 base, with 4 bases remaining between them. The CDR3 is 13 residues long. CDR1 is PRHDT, CDR2 FYEKMQ, per germline (reference sequence). In nucleotides, the CDR3 is TGTGCCAGCAGCTTAGCCAGCCAAGAGACCCAGTACTTC. Translated, it gives CASSLASQETQYF.

This clone was recorded a few times. The rearrangement joins TRBV27 to TRBJ1-2; 7 nucleotides match TRBD1. Losses at the gene ends were 2 bases for V and 5 bases for J; bases not matched to a gene: 2. The CDR3 contains 13 residues. CDR1 and CDR2 from the germline V gene are MNHEY and SMNVEV (reference sequence). The chain's CDR3 is CASSLQGGYGYTF. The CDR3 coding sequence is TGTGCCAGCAGTTTACAGGGGGGATATGGCTACACCTTC.

The sample holds one count of this clone. DNA for the CDR3: TGTGCCTGGAGTGCCCTCACCTTTGAGGGACCCACAGATACGCAGTATTTT. Residues: CAWSALTFEGPTDTQYF. The chain links TRBV30 to TRBJ2-3; D assignment may be TRBD1 or TRBD2 (5 bases each). This CDR3 has 17 residues. Trimming stripped 1 base from V and 2 bases from J, with 19 bases between. Germline assignment: CDR1 GTSNPN and CDR2 SVGIG (reference sequence).

V gene TRBV7-2 combines with J gene TRBJ2-3; the match to TRBD2 covers 7 bases. CDR1 is SGHTA and CDR2 is FQGNSA in the germline V gene. This CDR3 comprises 15 residues. V shed 5 bases, J shed 2 bases, and the junction held 7 bases outside the gene matches. The CDR3 DNA sequence: TGTGCCAGCAGCCGGACTAGTTTCTTCACAGATACGCAGTATTTT. Its protein product is CASSRTSFFTDTQYF.

The sample holds a few counts of this clone. This rearrangement joins TRBV6-5 to TRBJ2-7, with D perhaps TRBD1 (6 bases). Trimming removed 5 bases from V and 7 bases from J, with 9 bases in between. This CDR3 has 11 residues. CDR1 is MNHEY, CDR2 SVGAGI, per germline. The CDR3 sequence: CASSTGLEQYF. The CDR3 DNA reads as TGTGCCAGCAGTACAGGGTTGGAGCAGTACTTC.

This clone was seen a handful of times. J is TRBJ1-4 and V is TRBV13; D not resolved. Germline-derived CDR1 and CDR2 are PRHDT and FYEKMQ (reference sequence). The V and J ends lost 0 bases and 7 bases respectively, with 0 bases between them. This CDR3 has 11 residues. CDR3 loop: CASSLGEKLFF. DNA of the CDR3: TGTGCCAGCAGCTTAGGTGAAAAACTGTTTTTT.

V gene TRBV7-9 combines with J gene TRBJ2-2; D unresolved. This CDR3 has 10 residues. V was shortened by 5 bases and J by 6 bases, with 1 base between the two germline ends. Germline CDR1 is SEHNR and CDR2 is FQNEAQ (reference sequence). This CDR3 is CASSPGELFF. Here the CDR3 DNA reads TGTGCCAGCAGCCCCGGGGAGCTGTTTTTT.

The gene calls are TRBV30 and TRBJ2-2, with D tentatively TRBD2 (6 bases). Deletions cut 2 bases from V and 1 base from J, with 8 bases between. CDR1 and CDR2 from the germline V gene are GTSNPN and SVGIG (reference sequence). The CDR3 is made up of 14 amino acids. CDR3 coding DNA: TGTGCCTGGAGTACGGGACTGAACACCGGGGAGCTGTTTTTT. As protein: CAWSTGLNTGELFF.